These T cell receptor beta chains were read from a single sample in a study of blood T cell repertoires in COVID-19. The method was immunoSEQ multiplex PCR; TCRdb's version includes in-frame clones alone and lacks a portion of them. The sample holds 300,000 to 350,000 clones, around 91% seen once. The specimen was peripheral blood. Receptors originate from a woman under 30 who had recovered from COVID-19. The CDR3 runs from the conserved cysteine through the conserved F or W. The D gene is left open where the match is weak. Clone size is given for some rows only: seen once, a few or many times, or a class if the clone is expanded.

CDR3aa: CASSQEQVPSGNTIYF
CDR3nt: TGCGCCAGCAGCCAGGAACAGGTTCCCTCTGGAAACACCATATATTTT
v_gene: TRBV4-1
j_gene: TRBJ1-3
d_gene: -
abundance: -
len: 16

CDR3aa: CASRAGGSVEQFF
CDR3nt: TGTGCCAGCAGAGCGGGAGGGTCGGTTGAGCAGTTCTTC
v_gene: TRBV2
j_gene: TRBJ2-1
d_gene: TRBD2
abundance: -
len: 13

CDR3aa: CASSQRGDFYGYTF
CDR3nt: TGTGCCAGCAGCCAAAGAGGGGACTTCTATGGCTACACCTTC
v_gene: TRBV11-3
j_gene: TRBJ1-2
d_gene: -
abundance: -
len: 14

CDR3aa: CASSPGRLAASTDTQYF
CDR3nt: TGTGCCAGCAGTCCAGGAAGGCTAGCGGCTAGCACAGATACGCAGTATTTT
v_gene: TRBV27
j_gene: TRBJ2-3
d_gene: TRBD2
abundance: -
len: 17

CDR3aa: CASSLGTVYGYTF
CDR3nt: TGTGCCAGCAGCTTAGGGACAGTCTATGGCTACACCTTC
v_gene: TRBV7-2
j_gene: TRBJ1-2
d_gene: -
abundance: -
len: 13

CDR3aa: CASSEELASYTGELFF
CDR3nt: TGCGCCAGCAGTGAGGAGCTAGCGAGTTACACCGGGGAGCTGTTTTTT
v_gene: TRBV10-2
j_gene: TRBJ2-2
d_gene: -
abundance: -
len: 16

CDR3aa: CASSRKRTGPSNTGELFF
CDR3nt: TGTGCCAGCAGCCGAAAACGGACAGGTCCCTCGAACACCGGGGAGCTGTTTTTT
v_gene: TRBV3-1/TRBV3-2
j_gene: TRBJ2-2
d_gene: TRBD1
abundance: -
len: 18

CDR3aa: CASSVGQGADTEAFF
CDR3nt: TGTGCCAGCAGCGTAGGGCAGGGGGCGGACACTGAAGCTTTCTTT
v_gene: TRBV9
j_gene: TRBJ1-1
d_gene: TRBD1
abundance: -
len: 15

CDR3aa: CASSQELTEETQYF
CDR3nt: TGTGCCAGCAGCCAGGAATTGACAGAAGAGACCCAGTACTTC
v_gene: TRBV7-7
j_gene: TRBJ2-5
d_gene: -
abundance: once
len: 14

CDR3aa: CASSIQPPNTEAFF
CDR3nt: TGTGCCAGCAGCATACAGCCTCCGAACACTGAAGCTTTCTTT
v_gene: TRBV7-8
j_gene: TRBJ1-1
d_gene: -
abundance: -
len: 14

CDR3aa: CAISVSSRTTDTQYF
CDR3nt: TGTGCCATCAGTGTAAGTAGCCGAACCACAGATACGCAGTATTTT
v_gene: TRBV10-3
j_gene: TRBJ2-3
d_gene: -
abundance: -
len: 15

CDR3aa: CASSRIRTGEAFF
CDR3nt: TGTGCCAGCAGCCGAATCAGGACGGGAGAAGCTTTCTTT
v_gene: TRBV6-5
j_gene: TRBJ1-1
d_gene: -
abundance: -
len: 13

CDR3aa: CASIPGQTNYGYTF
CDR3nt: TGTGCCAGTATTCCGGGACAGACTAACTATGGCTACACCTTC
v_gene: TRBV19
j_gene: TRBJ1-2
d_gene: TRBD1
abundance: -
len: 14

CDR3aa: CAGGKGDTQYF
CDR3nt: TGTGCCGGCGGGAAGGGGGATACGCAGTATTTT
v_gene: TRBV6-6
j_gene: TRBJ2-3
d_gene: -
abundance: -
len: 11

CDR3aa: CASSLGLEGIQYF
CDR3nt: TGTGCCAGCAGCTTAGGGCTAGAGGGAATTCAGTACTTC
v_gene: TRBV7-2
j_gene: TRBJ2-4
d_gene: -
abundance: -
len: 13

CDR3aa: CASHTRRRYTF
CDR3nt: TGTGCCAGCCATACACGTCGCCGCTACACCTTC
v_gene: TRBV6-4
j_gene: TRBJ1-2
d_gene: -
abundance: -
len: 11

CDR3aa: CASSLRGLGEQFF
CDR3nt: TGTGCCAGCAGTTTAAGGGGGTTAGGGGAGCAGTTCTTC
v_gene: TRBV12-3/TRBV12-4
j_gene: TRBJ2-1
d_gene: -
abundance: -
len: 13

CDR3aa: CASGDGLGLNEQFF
CDR3nt: TGTGCTAGTGGCGATGGACTTGGGCTGAATGAGCAGTTCTTC
v_gene: TRBV12-5
j_gene: TRBJ2-1
d_gene: -
abundance: -
len: 14

CDR3aa: CASSRGRQGSITEAFF
CDR3nt: TGTGCCAGTAGTAGAGGCCGGCAGGGCTCGATAACTGAAGCTTTCTTT
v_gene: TRBV19
j_gene: TRBJ1-1
d_gene: -
abundance: -
len: 16

CDR3aa: CASSQRWREVIEAGELFF
CDR3nt: TGTGCCAGCAGCCAGCGCTGGCGGGAGGTAATCGAAGCCGGGGAGCTGTTTTTT
v_gene: TRBV11-3
j_gene: TRBJ2-2
d_gene: TRBD2
abundance: -
len: 18

CDR3aa: CASSYSTRLGTQYF
CDR3nt: TGTGCCAGCAGTTACTCGACCAGGCTGGGGACCCAGTACTTC
v_gene: TRBV6-2/TRBV6-3
j_gene: TRBJ2-5
d_gene: -
abundance: -
len: 14

CDR3aa: CASSQEARLRGETQYF
CDR3nt: TGTGCCAGCAGCCAAGAAGCCCGACTTCGGGGAGAGACCCAGTACTTC
v_gene: TRBV3-1/TRBV3-2
j_gene: TRBJ2-5
d_gene: -
abundance: -
len: 16

CDR3aa: CASSQDRPNTEAFF
CDR3nt: TGCGCCAGCAGCCAAGACAGACCGAACACTGAAGCTTTCTTT
v_gene: TRBV5-1
j_gene: TRBJ1-1
d_gene: -
abundance: -
len: 14

CDR3aa: CASSFRSGPGADTQYF
CDR3nt: TGTGCCAGCAGCTTCCGTAGCGGCCCGGGGGCAGATACGCAGTATTTT
v_gene: TRBV5-4
j_gene: TRBJ2-3
d_gene: -
abundance: -
len: 16

CDR3aa: CASSESWQGHEQFF
CDR3nt: TGTGCCAGCAGTGAAAGCTGGCAGGGTCATGAGCAGTTCTTC
v_gene: TRBV6-1
j_gene: TRBJ2-1
d_gene: -
abundance: -
len: 14

CDR3aa: CASSQAGIPLGDAFF
CDR3nt: TGTGCCAGCAGCCAAGCGGGTATTCCGCTGGGTGACGCTTTCTTT
v_gene: TRBV14
j_gene: TRBJ1-1
d_gene: -
abundance: -
len: 15

CDR3aa: CASSTTGITGYTF
CDR3nt: TGTGCCAGCAGTACGACAGGGATTACTGGCTACACCTTC
v_gene: TRBV7-6
j_gene: TRBJ1-2
d_gene: TRBD1
abundance: once
len: 13

CDR3aa: CASAGGPDTIYF
CDR3nt: TGTGCCAGCGCCGGGGGTCCGGACACCATATATTTT
v_gene: TRBV6-5
j_gene: TRBJ1-3
d_gene: -
abundance: -
len: 12

CDR3aa: CSVLVTYNEQFF
CDR3nt: TGCAGCGTACTGGTGACCTACAATGAGCAGTTCTTC
v_gene: TRBV29-1
j_gene: TRBJ2-1
d_gene: -
abundance: -
len: 12

CDR3aa: CAIRTGVYNEQFF
CDR3nt: TGTGCCATCCGGACAGGGGTTTACAATGAGCAGTTCTTC
v_gene: TRBV10-3
j_gene: TRBJ2-1
d_gene: TRBD1
abundance: -
len: 13

CDR3aa: CAISQRAGLQETQYF
CDR3nt: TGTGCCATCAGCCAGCGAGCGGGACTGCAAGAGACCCAGTACTTC
v_gene: TRBV10-3
j_gene: TRBJ2-5
d_gene: TRBD2
abundance: -
len: 15

CDR3aa: CASSLGTRNNEQFF
CDR3nt: TGTGCCAGCAGCTTAGGGACTCGGAACAATGAGCAGTTCTTC
v_gene: TRBV7-2
j_gene: TRBJ2-1
d_gene: -
abundance: -
len: 14

CDR3aa: CASSVTGSQETQYF
CDR3nt: TGTGCCAGCAGCGTAACGGGATCCCAGGAGACCCAGTACTTC
v_gene: TRBV9
j_gene: TRBJ2-5
d_gene: -
abundance: -
len: 14

CDR3aa: CASSLDLTGDTEAFF
CDR3nt: TGCGCCAGCAGCTTGGACCTTACGGGGGACACTGAAGCTTTCTTT
v_gene: TRBV5-1
j_gene: TRBJ1-1
d_gene: -
abundance: -
len: 15

CDR3aa: CASSFRFRTEFF
CDR3nt: TGTGCCAGCAGCTTCCGTTTTCGCACGGAGTTCTTC
v_gene: TRBV5-6
j_gene: TRBJ2-1
d_gene: -
abundance: -
len: 12

CDR3aa: CASSVDGISDTQYF
CDR3nt: TGTGCCAGCAGCGTAGACGGGATCTCAGATACGCAGTATTTT
v_gene: TRBV9
j_gene: TRBJ2-3
d_gene: -
abundance: -
len: 14

CDR3aa: CASSFVGAAEGYTF
CDR3nt: TGTGCCAGCAGCTTCGTGGGGGCAGCCGAGGGCTACACCTTC
v_gene: TRBV7-9
j_gene: TRBJ1-2
d_gene: -
abundance: once
len: 14

CDR3aa: CASSTGREWVNEQFF
CDR3nt: TGTGCCAGTAGTACTGGTCGGGAGTGGGTCAATGAGCAGTTCTTC
v_gene: TRBV19
j_gene: TRBJ2-1
d_gene: -
abundance: -
len: 15

CDR3aa: CASSYSGGRHNEQFF
CDR3nt: TGTGCCAGCAGTTACTCGGGAGGAAGGCACAATGAGCAGTTCTTC
v_gene: TRBV6-5
j_gene: TRBJ2-1
d_gene: -
abundance: -
len: 15

CDR3aa: CASSLGLAGGHPYNEQFF
CDR3nt: TGTGCCAGCAGCTTGGGACTAGCGGGAGGGCACCCCTACAATGAGCAGTTCTTC
v_gene: TRBV11-2
j_gene: TRBJ2-1
d_gene: TRBD2
abundance: -
len: 18

CDR3aa: CASTTGTSGRVWHF
CDR3nt: TGCGCCAGCACCACTGGGACTAGCGGGAGGGTTTGGCATTTT
v_gene: TRBV5-1
j_gene: TRBJ2-3
d_gene: TRBD2
abundance: -
len: 14

CDR3aa: CASSIYGGSNTEAFF
CDR3nt: TGTGCCAGTAGTATTTACGGGGGGAGTAACACTGAAGCTTTCTTT
v_gene: TRBV19
j_gene: TRBJ1-1
d_gene: -
abundance: -
len: 15

CDR3aa: CASSFRPGQNTEAFF
CDR3nt: TGCGCCAGCAGCTTCCGACCGGGACAGAACACTGAAGCTTTCTTT
v_gene: TRBV4-3
j_gene: TRBJ1-1
d_gene: -
abundance: -
len: 15

CDR3aa: CAISESGLDYGYTF
CDR3nt: TGTGCCATCAGTGAGTCTGGACTGGACTATGGCTACACCTTC
v_gene: TRBV10-3
j_gene: TRBJ1-2
d_gene: -
abundance: -
len: 14

CDR3aa: CSASGQGYEKLFF
CDR3nt: TGCAGTGCTAGTGGGCAGGGTTATGAAAAACTGTTTTTT
v_gene: TRBV20-1
j_gene: TRBJ1-4
d_gene: -
abundance: -
len: 13

CDR3aa: CASSLGGTEFRTGELFF
CDR3nt: TGTGCCAGCAGCTTAGGCGGGACAGAATTTAGGACCGGGGAGCTGTTTTTT
v_gene: TRBV7-2
j_gene: TRBJ2-2
d_gene: -
abundance: -
len: 17

CDR3aa: CASSRGRGRNQPQHF
CDR3nt: TGTGCCAGCAGCCGAGGCAGGGGGCGAAATCAGCCCCAGCATTTT
v_gene: TRBV7-9
j_gene: TRBJ1-5
d_gene: TRBD1
abundance: once
len: 15

CDR3aa: CASSLGLAGGTGETQYF
CDR3nt: TGTGCCAGCAGCCTGGGACTAGCGGGAGGTACGGGAGAGACCCAGTACTTC
v_gene: TRBV5-4
j_gene: TRBJ2-5
d_gene: TRBD2
abundance: -
len: 17

CDR3aa: CASSLLVGEPQETQYF
CDR3nt: TGTGCCAGCAGCTTATTGGTGGGAGAGCCCCAAGAGACCCAGTACTTC
v_gene: TRBV11-2
j_gene: TRBJ2-5
d_gene: -
abundance: -
len: 16

CDR3aa: CASSSQGALGTQYF
CDR3nt: TGTGCCAGCTCATCACAGGGGGCGCTTGGGACCCAGTACTTC
v_gene: TRBV18
j_gene: TRBJ2-5
d_gene: TRBD1
abundance: -
len: 14

CDR3aa: CASSTTRDRAYNSPLHF
CDR3nt: TGTGCCAGCAGTACAACACGGGACAGAGCTTATAATTCACCCCTCCACTTT
v_gene: TRBV11-3
j_gene: TRBJ1-6
d_gene: TRBD1
abundance: -
len: 17

CDR3aa: CASSFTGADQPQHF
CDR3nt: TGCGCCAGCAGCTTCACAGGGGCGGATCAGCCCCAGCATTTT
v_gene: TRBV5-1
j_gene: TRBJ1-5
d_gene: TRBD1
abundance: once
len: 14